These 13 T cell receptor beta chains originate from one sample sequenced in a study of blood T cell repertoires in COVID-19. TCRdb's copy holds only in-frame clones and misses some; the assay was immunoSEQ multiplex PCR. Counted here are around 100,000 clones, 90% occurring once; the ten biggest clones make up about 5%. The specimen was peripheral blood. The receptor set was obtained from a man between 50 and 59 years old with acute or convalescent COVID-19.

The rearrangement joins TRBV7-2 to TRBJ2-7; the match to TRBD2 covers 11 bases. Germline lookup yields CDR1 SGHTA and CDR2 FQGNSA. The length of the CDR3 is 15 residues. With V trimmed by 1 base and J by 3 bases, 2 bases remained unmatched. The CDR3 is CASSLVTSGSYEQYF. The CDR3 region has the DNA TGTGCCAGCAGCTTAGTTACTAGCGGGAGCTACGAGCAGTACTTC.

This clone was observed a handful of times. The rearrangement joins TRBV19 to TRBJ1-6; 9 bases match TRBD1. The CDR3 runs 13 residues. CDR1 LNHDA and CDR2 SQIVND come from the germline V gene (reference sequence). V dropped 5 bases and J dropped 7; count of bases not matched to a gene: 0. The CDR3 loop reads CASSGTGNSPLHF. The CDR3 coding sequence is TGTGCCAGTAGTGGGACAGGGAATTCACCCCTCCACTTT.

The chain carries TRBV2 and TRBJ1-6, with 10 bases fitting TRBD1. The CDR3 loop spans 16 amino acids. Germline CDR1 SNHLY, CDR2 FYNNEI. Unmatched junction bases numbered 12, after V lost 8 bases and J lost 8 bases. CDR3 DNA: TGTGCCAGCGCGATGGCAGGCGGGACAGGGGATTCACCCCTCCACTTT. Translated: CASAMAGGTGDSPLHF.

The chain joins TRBV7-2 to TRBJ1-2, with a weak D call TRBD1 (5 bases). Germline loops: CDR1 SGHTA, CDR2 FQGNSA. CDR3 length: 14 residues. Trimming stripped 5 bases from V and 4 bases from J, with 14 bases between. The CDR3 nucleotides read TGTGCCAGCAGCCCGGGGGAAACTCCCTATGGCTACACCTTC. Amino acid sequence: CASSPGETPYGYTF.

This clone was found once. The rearrangement links TRBV24-1 to TRBJ2-1, with a weak D call TRBD2 (7 bases). Germline lookup yields CDR1 KGHDR and CDR2 SFDVKD. Trimming left V 9 bases short and J 3 bases short, with 14 bases between. The CDR3 runs 14 residues. CDR3 in amino acids: CATSPGGLYNEQFF. The CDR3 region has the DNA TGTGCCACCTCCCCCGGGGGGCTCTACAATGAGCAGTTCTTC.

The gene calls are TRBV23-1 and TRBJ1-1, with 11 bases matching TRBD1. TRBV23-1 is sorted into the ORF group, with uncertain function. The V gene end was trimmed by 7 bases and the J gene end by 2 bases; junction bases not matched to a gene: 9. This CDR3 comprises 16 residues. CDR3: CASTRDRGRDNTEAFF. In DNA form, the CDR3 reads TGCGCCAGCACTCGGGACAGGGGGAGGGATAACACTGAAGCTTTCTTT.

The chain uses TRBV2 and TRBJ2-1, with 7 bases identical to TRBD1. CDR3 length: 13 amino acids. With 7 bases clipped from V and 12 bases from J, the junction kept 12 bases outside the gene matches. Germline V lookup: CDR1 SNHLY, CDR2 FYNNEI. The CDR3 sequence: CASTPGQVLWQFF. CDR3 DNA sequence: TGTGCCAGCACCCCCGGACAGGTTTTATGGCAGTTCTTC.

The rearrangement uses TRBV18 and TRBJ1-1, with D perhaps matching TRBD1 (6 bases). The germline V and J ends were trimmed by 2 bases and 4 bases, with 8 bases remaining between them. This CDR3 region has 13 residues. Germline V lookup: CDR1 KGHSH, CDR2 LQKENI. As DNA, the CDR3 is TGTGCCAGCTCACCAGGGGGCAGCACTGAAGCTTTCTTT. This translates into CASSPGGSTEAFF.

The chain is built from TRBV5-5 and TRBJ2-7; no reliable D call. Germline CDR1 is SGHKS and CDR2 is YYEKEE (reference sequence). The V end was cut by 1 base, the J end by 0 bases, with 11 bases between. The CDR3 is 15 amino acids. In DNA, the CDR3 is TGTGCCAGCAGCTTGAACTACCAAGTCTCCTACGAGCAGTACTTC. This gives the protein CASSLNYQVSYEQYF.

This clone was recorded once. J is TRBJ2-1 and V is TRBV4-1; the D gene is possibly TRBD2 (6 bases). Germline CDR1 and CDR2: MGHRA and YSYEKL. Trimming removed 2 bases from V and 7 bases from J, with 15 bases in between. There are 15 residues in the CDR3. CDR3: CASSQPRDLGNEQFF. The CDR3 coding sequence is TGCGCCAGCAGCCAACCCCGGGACTTAGGGAATGAGCAGTTCTTC.

V is TRBV29-1 and J is TRBJ2-3; TRBD2 is a possible D gene (6 bases). Trimming shortened V by 3 bases and J by 0 bases, and 10 bases separated the two germline ends. Germline V gene data show CDR1 as SQVTM and CDR2 as ANQGSEA. The CDR3 length is 14 residues. CDR3 amino acids: CSVDRGTSTDTQYF. The CDR3 nucleotides read TGCAGCGTTGATCGAGGGACTAGCACAGATACGCAGTATTTT.

As to this clone: The junction does not match germline at one end; this may be a read error. This chain connects TRBV12-3 or TRBV12-4 to TRBJ2-7, with D maybe TRBD1 (6 bases). The CDR3 is 12 amino acids. The CDR3 reads CEWWDISYEQYF. The DNA of the CDR3 is TGCGAGTGGTGGGACATCTCCTACGAGCAGTACTTC.

J is TRBJ1-2 and V is TRBV20-1, with 9 bases that match TRBD1. CDR1 is DFQATT, CDR2 SNEGSKA, per germline (reference sequence). The CDR3 totals 14 residues. The junction had 10 bases not matched to a gene; V was cut back by 3 bases and J by 8 bases. This chain's CDR3 is CSASHSQGAGGYTF. The CDR3 DNA follows: TGCAGTGCTAGTCATTCACAGGGGGCGGGCGGCTACACCTTC.